This T cell receptor (beta chain) is from a study of blood T cell repertoires in COVID-19. Per the original methods: By means of reference gene primer amplification, nucleated cell counts were estimated. Data came from immunoSEQ multiplex PCR; TCRdb stores just in-frame clones and leaves some out. The DNA was the basis for D and trimming; V, J and clone size are from that table. This sample has about 130,000 clones; over 60% occur once, and the top ten carry 1.9%. This clone has just one count. The CDR3 totals 13 residues. CDR1 and CDR2 (germline): ENHRY, SYGVKD. V lost 4 bases and J lost 4; bases outside the gene matches: 2.

The chain employs TRBV10-3 and TRBJ1-2; 8 bases fit TRBD1. The sequencing sample was made of peripheral blood. The TCR sequence derives from an older woman with acute or convalescent COVID-19. CDR3 residues: CAISGDRGYGYTF. CDR3 in DNA: TGTGCCATCAGTGGCGACAGGGGCTATGGCTACACCTTC.